The clone carrying this T cell receptor beta chain showed up just a few times. This entry belongs to a study of CD8+ T cells in alopecia areata. cDNA serving as the sequencing template came from extracted, reverse transcribed RNA. Repertoires were generated with immunoSEQ multiplex PCR, while TCRdb's copy carries only in-frame clones and drops some. The data contain some 120,000 clones, roughly 57% of them singletons. CDR1 and CDR2 (germline): ENHRY, SYGVKD. V was clipped by 11 bases and J by 4 bases; unmatched bases: 12. The CDR3 sequence is 14 residues long. Treatment denoted: oral pan-JAK inhibitor, 5-10 mg twice daily.

V is TRBV10-3 and J is TRBJ1-2, with 8 bases that match TRBD1. Here the sequenced sample was CD4+ T cells sorted from blood, taken at week 4, from a patient treated with tofacitinib. The receptor was isolated from a human donor with alopecia areata. The CDR3 DNA follows: TGTGCCCTGGGGGCCTCAACAGGGGGCTATGGCTACACCTTC. It codes for CALGASTGGYGYTF.